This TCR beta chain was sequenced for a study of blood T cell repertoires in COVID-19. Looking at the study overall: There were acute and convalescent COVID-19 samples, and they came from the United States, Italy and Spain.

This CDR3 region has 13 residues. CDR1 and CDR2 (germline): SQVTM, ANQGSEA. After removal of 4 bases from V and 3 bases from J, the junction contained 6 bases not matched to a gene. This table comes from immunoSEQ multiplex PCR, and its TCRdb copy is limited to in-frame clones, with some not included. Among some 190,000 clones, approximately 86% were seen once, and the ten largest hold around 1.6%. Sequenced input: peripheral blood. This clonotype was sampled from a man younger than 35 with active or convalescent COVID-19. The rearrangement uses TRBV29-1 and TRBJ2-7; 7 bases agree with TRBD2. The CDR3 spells CSVGYSGNYEQYF. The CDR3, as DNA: TGCAGCGTTGGTTACAGCGGGAACTACGAGCAGTACTTC.